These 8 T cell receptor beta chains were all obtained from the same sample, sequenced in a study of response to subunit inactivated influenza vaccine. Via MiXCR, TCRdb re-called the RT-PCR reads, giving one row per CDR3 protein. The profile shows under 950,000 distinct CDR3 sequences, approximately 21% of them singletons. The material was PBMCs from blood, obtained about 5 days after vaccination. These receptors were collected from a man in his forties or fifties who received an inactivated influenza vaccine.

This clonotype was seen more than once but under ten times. CDR3 protein: CASKGGGFYEQFF. CDR3 coding DNA: TGTGCCAGCAAGGGGGGGGGGTTTTATGAGCAGTTCTTC. The gene calls are TRBV2 and TRBJ2-1; perhaps TRBD2 as D (7 bases). V was pared by 7 bases and J by 8 bases, with 15 bases between. CDR1 is SNHLY and CDR2 is FYNNEI in the germline V gene. The CDR3 loop spans 13 amino acids.

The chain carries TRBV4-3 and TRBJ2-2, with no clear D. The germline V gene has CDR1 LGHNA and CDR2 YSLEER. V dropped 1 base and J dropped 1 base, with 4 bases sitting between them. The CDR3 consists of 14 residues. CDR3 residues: CASSQGWNTGELFF. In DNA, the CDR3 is TGCGCCAGCAGCCAAGGGTGGAACACCGGGGAGCTGTTTTTT.

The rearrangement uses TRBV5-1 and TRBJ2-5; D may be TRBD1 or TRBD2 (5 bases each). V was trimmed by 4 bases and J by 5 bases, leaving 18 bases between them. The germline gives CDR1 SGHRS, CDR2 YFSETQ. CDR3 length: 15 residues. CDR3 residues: CASSGGFSQGETQYF. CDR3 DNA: TGCGCCAGCAGCGGGGGTTTTTCCCAAGGGGAGACCCAGTACTTC.

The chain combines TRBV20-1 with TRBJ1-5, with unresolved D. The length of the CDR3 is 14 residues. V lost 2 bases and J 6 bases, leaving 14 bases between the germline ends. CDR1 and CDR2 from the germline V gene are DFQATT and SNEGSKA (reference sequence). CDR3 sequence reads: CSARMASVAQPQHF. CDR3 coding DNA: TGCAGTGCTAGAATGGCATCCGTAGCTCAGCCCCAGCATTTT.

The CDR3 region has the DNA TGTGCCAGCAGTGTCGGGACTAGCAAATACAATGAGCAGTTCTTC. It codes for CASSVGTSKYNEQFF. The chain is built from TRBV6-2 or TRBV6-3 and TRBJ2-1; TRBD2 matches 9 bases. Losses at the gene ends were 5 bases for V and 4 bases for J; bases not matched to a gene: 6. The CDR3 length is 15 residues. Germline-derived CDR1 and CDR2 are MNHEY and SVGEGT.

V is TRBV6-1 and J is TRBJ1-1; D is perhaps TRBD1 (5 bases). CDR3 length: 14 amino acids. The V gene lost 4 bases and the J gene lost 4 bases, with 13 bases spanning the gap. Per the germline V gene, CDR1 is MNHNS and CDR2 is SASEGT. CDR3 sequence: CASSGLGGATEAFF. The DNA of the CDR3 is TGTGCCAGCAGTGGCCTCGGGGGAGCCACTGAAGCTTTCTTT.

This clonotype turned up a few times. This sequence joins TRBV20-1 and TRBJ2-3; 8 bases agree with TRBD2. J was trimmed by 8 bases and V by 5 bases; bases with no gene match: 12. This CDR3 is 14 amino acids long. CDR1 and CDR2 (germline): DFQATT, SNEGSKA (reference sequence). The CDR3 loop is CSAAGTRSPPTQYF. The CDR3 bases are TGCAGTGCTGCCGGGACTAGAAGTCCTCCTACGCAGTATTTT.

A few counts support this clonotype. The CDR3 is CASSLDPAGAPGNEQFF. For the CDR3, the DNA is TGTGCCAGCAGCTTAGATCCAGCGGGGGCCCCAGGGAATGAGCAGTTCTTC. This chain links TRBV11-2 with TRBJ2-1; 8 bases map to TRBD2. With 0 bases clipped from V and 7 bases from J, the junction kept 11 bases outside the gene matches. Germline loops: CDR1 SGHAT, CDR2 FQNNGV. There are 17 residues in the CDR3.